These T cell receptor beta chains were read from a single sample in a study of blood T cell repertoires in COVID-19. TCRdb's copy holds only in-frame clones and misses some; the assay was immunoSEQ multiplex PCR. The sample consists of around 280,000 clones, around 85% of them appearing once. Sequencing input: PBMCs or T cells enriched from blood (not recorded which). These receptor sequences come from a woman aged 40 to 50 who had recovered from COVID-19. Each CDR3 is given with its conserved first and last residue. Each record gives: clone size, D gene, J gene, V gene, CDR3 protein, CDR3 DNA. A D gene is named only where the DNA matches it firmly. The size of a clone is reported for some rows only, either as once, few or many, or as a class for expanded clones.

NA,TRBD2,TRBJ2-3,TRBV28,CASSFAGVPDTQYF,TGTGCCAGCAGTTTTGCGGGAGTCCCAGATACGCAGTATTTT
once,NA,TRBJ1-6,TRBV27,CASSLYREGSPLHF,TGTGCCAGCAGTTTATACAGGGAAGGGTCACCCCTCCACTTT
NA,NA,TRBJ1-3,TRBV5-1,CASSSQGAGNTIYF,TGCGCCAGCAGCTCGCAGGGTGCAGGAAACACCATATATTTT
NA,NA,TRBJ2-5,TRBV9,CASSVGPPGGETQYF,TGTGCCAGCAGCGTAGGGCCACCGGGCGGGGAGACCCAGTACTTC
NA,TRBD1,TRBJ2-5,TRBV7-9,CASSSHRDRAYQETQYF,TGTGCCAGCAGCTCACACCGGGACAGGGCCTACCAAGAGACCCAGTACTTC
NA,NA,TRBJ1-4,TRBV12-3/TRBV12-4,CASSPGGGEKLFF,TGTGCCAGCAGTCCGGGGGGAGGTGAAAAACTGTTTTTT
NA,TRBD2,TRBJ2-7,TRBV28,CASSPGGIYEQYF,TGTGCCAGCAGTCCCGGGGGGATTTACGAGCAGTACTTC
NA,TRBD2,TRBJ2-3,TRBV4-1,CASSQALAGGTDTQYF,TGCGCCAGCAGCCAAGCGCTAGCGGGAGGAACAGATACGCAGTATTTT
NA,NA,TRBJ2-1,TRBV19,CASSIYGNEQFF,TGTGCCAGTAGTATCTACGGCAATGAGCAGTTCTTC
NA,TRBD1,TRBJ1-2,TRBV29-1,CSVRVGGGYGYTF,TGCAGCGTGAGGGTAGGGGGCGGCTATGGCTACACCTTC
few,TRBD1,TRBJ1-2,TRBV30,CAWSPGQSYGYTF,TGTGCCTGGAGCCCGGGACAGAGCTATGGCTACACCTTC
NA,NA,TRBJ2-7,TRBV18,CASSPLDSALEQYF,TGTGCCAGCTCACCCCTTGATAGCGCTCTCGAGCAGTACTTC
few,NA,TRBJ1-2,TRBV27,CASSFRPGTLYGYTF,TGTGCCAGCAGTTTCCGCCCCGGGACACTCTATGGCTACACCTTC
NA,NA,TRBJ2-1,TRBV9,CASSVVASSNEQFF,TGTGCCAGCAGCGTAGTGGCTAGCAGCAATGAGCAGTTCTTC
NA,NA,TRBJ2-2,TRBV11-2,CASSFVVTGELFF,TGTGCCAGCAGCTTTGTAGTTACCGGGGAGCTGTTTTTT
NA,TRBD2,TRBJ2-1,TRBV5-1,CASSPGTSSNEQFF,TGCGCCAGCAGCCCCGGGACTAGTTCGAATGAGCAGTTCTTC
NA,TRBD2,TRBJ2-1,TRBV28,CASSFLAGGYNEQFF,TGTGCCAGCAGTTTCCTAGCGGGAGGATACAATGAGCAGTTCTTC
few,NA,TRBJ1-1,TRBV18,CASSRDSMNTEAFF,TGTGCCAGCTCACGAGACTCCATGAACACTGAAGCTTTCTTT
NA,NA,TRBJ2-1,TRBV29-1,CSVVWAGRTNEQFF,TGCAGCGTTGTGTGGGCGGGAAGGACCAATGAGCAGTTCTTC
NA,NA,TRBJ1-1,TRBV28,CASSFLRNTEAFF,TGTGCCAGCAGTTTTCTTCGGAACACTGAAGCTTTCTTT
NA,NA,TRBJ1-5,TRBV10-3,CAISEIQGGNQPQHF,TGTGCCATCAGTGAGATACAGGGAGGCAATCAGCCCCAGCATTTT
NA,TRBD2,TRBJ2-2,TRBV10-3,CAIRGSGRAGTGELFF,TGTGCCATCAGGGGGAGCGGGAGGGCCGGAACCGGGGAGCTGTTTTTT
NA,NA,TRBJ2-5,TRBV5-6,CASSLRQGSTPGTQYF,TGTGCCAGCAGCTTGAGGCAGGGAAGCACTCCCGGGACCCAGTACTTC
NA,TRBD1,TRBJ1-2,TRBV4-3,CASSRSDRDSTGYTF,TGCGCCAGCAGCCGATCGGACAGGGATTCAACAGGCTACACCTTC
NA,NA,TRBJ1-2,TRBV9,CASSLGGEYGYTF,TGTGCCAGCAGCCTCGGAGGGGAGTATGGCTACACCTTC